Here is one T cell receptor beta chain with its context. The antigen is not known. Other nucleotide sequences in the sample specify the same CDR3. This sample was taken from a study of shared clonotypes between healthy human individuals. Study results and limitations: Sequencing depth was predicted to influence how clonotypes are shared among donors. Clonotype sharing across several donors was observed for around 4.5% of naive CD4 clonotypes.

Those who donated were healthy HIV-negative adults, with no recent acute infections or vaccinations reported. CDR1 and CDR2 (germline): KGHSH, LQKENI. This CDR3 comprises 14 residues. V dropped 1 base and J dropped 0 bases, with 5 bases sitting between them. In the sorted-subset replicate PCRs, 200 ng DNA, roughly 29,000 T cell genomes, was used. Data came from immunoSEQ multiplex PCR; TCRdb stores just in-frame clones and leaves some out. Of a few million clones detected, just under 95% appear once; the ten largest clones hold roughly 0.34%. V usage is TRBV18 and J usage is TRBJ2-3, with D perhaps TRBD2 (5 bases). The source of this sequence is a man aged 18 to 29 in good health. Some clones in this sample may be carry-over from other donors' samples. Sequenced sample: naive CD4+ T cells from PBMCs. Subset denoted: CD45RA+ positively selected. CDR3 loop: CASSPRTSTDTQYF. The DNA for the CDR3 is TGTGCCAGCTCACCACGGACTAGCACAGATACGCAGTATTTT.